This T cell receptor (beta chain) derives from a study of T cells in localized non-small cell lung cancer (TCRdb year 2020). Notes on the research overall: The study examined T cell repertoires in roughly 240 patients with early-stage NSCLC and compared tumors with uninvolved tumor-adjacent lungs. The mean age of the NSCLC patients was under 70 years, with 130 or so men and nearly 110 women. All 250 or so NSCLC patients in the cohort were treatment-naive and had localized lung tumors that were resected. The paper as a whole reports these results and caveats: Uninvolved tumor-adjacent lung showed the highest T cell clonality, higher than tumor, which suggests more focused antigenic responses in the uninvolved tumor-adjacent lung. Because multi-region sequencing of the tumors was not done, intratumor heterogeneity could not be ruled out. Of the top 100 tumor clones, a median of roughly 60 were detected in paired uninvolved adjacent lung; over 25 were also among that lung's top 100. Longer overall survival was associated with higher blood T cell density, whereas shorter survival was associated with higher adjacent-lung clonality. Because the study design was exploratory, TCR variables were selected using unadjusted p-values without false-discovery rate correction.

Points on this clone: The target of this receptor is not known. No qualities accompany the bases; no much larger clone lies one base away.

The immunoSEQ Assay was used to sequence TCR beta CDR3 regions from DNA. In the paper's pipeline: To compute T cell density, TCR beta template counts were normalized to usable DNA, which was estimated by amplifying housekeeping genes. The preseqR package was used to estimate richness by extrapolating to 400,000 templates for PBMC samples and to 120,000 templates for tissue samples. Clonality was defined by subtracting Pielou's evenness from one. Tissue-enriched TCRs were identified through differential abundance testing performed on productive amino-acid clonotypes, with a minimum total count of 5 and an alpha of 0.1. The Jaccard Index and the Morisita Overlap Index were used to measure repertoire overlap between compartments. TCR beta CDR3s were clustered by GLIPH together with public tetramer-defined viral CDR3s, and at least three viral sequences plus V-gene enrichment were required for viral motifs. The clones in this table, taken by TCRdb from immuneACCESS, are in-frame only. Not every clone is retained; where verified, under half of the shortfall comes from an unresolved V gene, and the cause of the rest is unknown. That table supplies the V and J calls and clone size; D and trimming were determined from the DNA. The sample profile shows about 17,000 clones; around 83% of them were found once. Nearly 35% of the sample lies in the top ten.

The CDR3, from cysteine to phenylalanine, totals 13 residues. The sequence is cut down to CDR3 DNA, 39 bases in frame from base 1. The germline V gene encodes CDR1 MNHEY and CDR2 SMNVEV (reference sequence). The junction shows trimming of 2 bases on V and 8 bases on J, and the gene matches do not reach 5 bases of it. At diagnosis, peripheral blood, uninvolved tumor-adjacent lung and tumor were collected and stored as a combination of fresh-frozen and FFPE material. For TCR repertoire profiling, blood samples were analyzed as peripheral blood mononuclear cells. Specimen: peripheral blood, collected before any cancer treatment. The sequence was obtained from a male donor older than 55 with stage III lung adenocarcinoma. Recombination joined TRBV27 with TRBJ1-2; TRBD1 lines up with 7 middle nucleotides. The nucleotide sequence reads TGTGCCAGCAGTTTACAGGACAGGAAAGGCTACACCTTC. Translated, this is CASSLQDRKGYTF.